The rows below give T cell receptor beta chains drawn from one sample of a study of blood T cell repertoires in COVID-19. Only in-frame clones appear in the TCRdb table, and some are missing; sequencing was by immunoSEQ multiplex PCR. The data contain about 170,000 clones, just under 85% of them singletons. The sequencing sample was made of peripheral blood. All receptors derive from a woman older than 75 with COVID-19, enrolled during active disease. Each CDR3 is given with its conserved first and last residue. D genes are given only for firm matches. The size of a clone is reported for some rows only, either as once, few or many, or as a class for expanded clones.

v_call,clone_size,d_call,cdr3_length,j_call,cdr3_aa,cdr3_nt
TRBV18,NA,NA,14,TRBJ2-4,CASSPTQFENIQYF,TGTGCCAGCTCACCCACACAGTTCGAAAACATTCAGTACTTC
TRBV5-1,NA,TRBD2,16,TRBJ2-1,CASSPLTSGNSLEQFF,TGCGCCAGCAGCCCGTTAACTAGCGGGAACTCTCTTGAGCAGTTCTTC
TRBV6-2/TRBV6-3,NA,TRBD2,14,TRBJ2-1,CASGQAGAYNEQFF,TGTGCCAGCGGCCAAGCGGGGGCCTACAATGAGCAGTTCTTC
TRBV7-2,few,TRBD2,14,TRBJ2-7,CASSFLAGVVEQYF,TGTGCCAGCAGCTTTCTAGCGGGGGTAGTAGAGCAGTACTTC
TRBV19,few,NA,17,TRBJ1-3,CATTRAHKAALGNTIYF,TGTGCCACCACCAGGGCCCATAAGGCGGCGCTTGGAAACACCATATATTTT
TRBV6-2/TRBV6-3,NA,NA,16,TRBJ2-1,CASSYPLSGPRDEQFF,TGTGCCAGCAGTTACCCGCTAAGTGGCCCCAGGGATGAGCAGTTCTTC
TRBV28,NA,NA,11,TRBJ1-1,CASSKKGQAFF,TGTGCCAGCAGCAAAAAGGGGCAAGCTTTCTTT
TRBV19,once,NA,14,TRBJ2-1,CASTKRDGSYEQFF,TGTGCCAGTACTAAAAGAGACGGGAGCTATGAGCAGTTCTTC
TRBV3-1/TRBV3-2,NA,NA,13,TRBJ1-3,CASSQARGNTIYF,TGTGCCAGCAGCCAAGCACGCGGGAACACCATATATTTT
TRBV29-1,NA,NA,12,TRBJ1-2,CSVEGAGVGYTF,TGCAGCGTTGAGGGAGCAGGGGTTGGCTACACCTTC
TRBV2,NA,NA,13,TRBJ2-7,CASSADQTLEQYF,TGTGCCAGCAGCGCAGACCAGACTCTCGAGCAGTACTTC
TRBV6-5,NA,TRBD2,15,TRBJ2-3,CASRGTSGRLDTQYF,TGTGCCAGCAGGGGAACTAGCGGGAGGTTGGATACGCAGTATTTT
TRBV3-1/TRBV3-2,NA,TRBD2,17,TRBJ2-2,CASSPGIRRGCTGELFF,TGTGCCAGCAGCCCCGGAATCAGGCGGGGGTGCACCGGGGAGCTGTTTTTT
TRBV9,NA,TRBD1,15,TRBJ2-5,CASSAMGTVQETQYF,TGTGCCAGCAGCGCAATGGGGACAGTCCAAGAGACCCAGTACTTC
TRBV27,once,NA,12,TRBJ2-7,CASSLFRGEQYF,TGTGCCAGCAGTTTATTTAGAGGCGAGCAGTACTTC
TRBV24-1,few,TRBD1,15,TRBJ1-6,CATSAGGAGGSPLHF,TGTGCCACCAGCGCAGGGGGCGCGGGCGGTTCACCCCTCCACTTT
TRBV7-2,NA,NA,13,TRBJ2-5,CASSRGGRETQYF,TGTGCCAGCAGCCGTGGGGGCAGGGAGACCCAGTACTTC
TRBV19,NA,NA,14,TRBJ2-5,CASSPMSGRETQYF,TGTGCCAGTAGTCCTATGTCGGGGAGGGAGACCCAGTACTTC